What follows are 24 T cell receptor beta chains derived from one specimen sequenced in a study of cytomegalovirus exposure and HLA in healthy donors. Clones were sequenced by immunoSEQ multiplex PCR, and TCRdb holds only the in-frame ones, with some missing. The table has fewer than 250,000 clones, over 70% seen once. The sequencing sample was made of PBMCs. These receptor sequences come from a young woman in good health and CMV-seropositive.

V is TRBV7-9 and J is TRBJ1-2; D may be TRBD1 (6 bases). CDR1 and CDR2 (germline): SEHNR, FQNEAQ (reference sequence). The length of the CDR3 is 15 residues. V was shortened by 2 bases and J by 1 base, with 11 bases between the two germline ends. The CDR3 nucleotides are TGTGCCAGCAGCTTAACAGGGATCGATAACTATGGCTACACCTTC. Its translation: CASSLTGIDNYGYTF.

This clone was seen just once. The chain carries TRBV7-9 and TRBJ2-1, with 9 bases aligning to TRBD2. The germline V gene encodes CDR1 SEHNR and CDR2 FQNEAQ (reference sequence). This CDR3 spans 15 amino acids. V dropped 3 bases and J dropped 9; count of bases not matched to a gene: 9. The CDR3 reads CASSFKLAGGAEQFF. As DNA, the CDR3 is TGTGCCAGCAGCTTCAAATTGGCGGGAGGGGCTGAGCAGTTCTTC.

This clone was counted a single time. The chain carries TRBV27 and TRBJ1-5, with unresolved D. The V end was cut by 6 bases, the J end by 4 bases, with 1 base between. CDR1 and CDR2 from the germline V gene are MNHEY and SMNVEV (reference sequence). The CDR3 length is 10 residues. CDR3 sequence reads: CASRNQPQHF. CDR3 DNA sequence: TGTGCCAGCAGAAATCAGCCCCAGCATTTT.

The chain has TRBV18 and TRBJ2-7, with 8 bases aligning to TRBD2. After removal of 2 bases from V and 0 bases from J, the junction contained 3 bases not matched to a gene. This CDR3 has 15 residues. Germline values: CDR1 KGHSH, CDR2 LQKENI. The CDR3 is CASSPRSGGSYEQYF. Here the CDR3 DNA reads TGTGCCAGCTCACCAAGGAGCGGGGGCTCCTACGAGCAGTACTTC.

The chain has TRBV11-1 and TRBJ1-1; possibly TRBD1 for D (5 bases). Germline V CDR1 and CDR2: SGHAT, FQDESV (reference sequence). The CDR3 contains 13 residues. The germline V and J ends were trimmed by 6 bases and 7 bases, with 15 bases remaining between them. Written as DNA, the CDR3 is TGTGCCAGCAGTTCGACGTTGAGGGGTGAAGCTTTCTTT. Its translation is CASSSTLRGEAFF.

The gene calls are TRBV5-3 and TRBJ2-7; 11 nucleotides match TRBD1. TRBV5-3 has ORF status, its function being uncertain. There are 11 residues in the CDR3. V lost 4 bases and J lost 11; bases outside the gene matches: 2. CDR3 DNA sequence: TGTGCCAGAAGCCCGGGACAGGGGGAGTACTTC. Translating gives CARSPGQGEYF.

About this clone itself: Other DNA sequences in the same sample also yield this CDR3. The chain joins TRBV5-1 to TRBJ2-7; D is ambiguous. The V end was cut by 0 bases, the J end by 1 base, with 5 bases between. The CDR3 covers 13 residues. CDR1 and CDR2 (germline): SGHRS, YFSETQ. The CDR3 region has the DNA TGCGCCAGCAGCTTGGACAATTCCTACGAGCAGTACTTC. It codes for CASSLDNSYEQYF.

V gene TRBV18 combines with J gene TRBJ1-1, with unresolved D. Trimming shortened V by 3 bases and J by 4 bases, and 18 bases separated the two germline ends. Germline loops: CDR1 KGHSH, CDR2 LQKENI. The CDR3 has 16 amino acids. Written as DNA, the CDR3 is TGTGCCAGCTCACCCAACGCTTTGGCCGGTGGCACTGAAGCTTTCTTT. It translates to CASSPNALAGGTEAFF.

The chain is built from TRBV13 and TRBJ2-2; 9 bases match TRBD2. The CDR3 consists of 15 residues. Germline assignment: CDR1 PRHDT and CDR2 FYEKMQ (reference sequence). V gave up 5 bases and J gave up 4 bases; unmatched junction bases: 5. The CDR3 coding sequence is TGTGCCAGCAGCCAGGGACTAGCCCCCACCGGGGAGCTGTTTTTT. Translated: CASSQGLAPTGELFF.

This chain uses TRBV27 with TRBJ1-2; D unresolved. This CDR3 contains 13 residues. Trimming stripped 0 bases from V and 4 bases from J, with 6 bases between. Germline CDR1 is MNHEY and CDR2 is SMNVEV (reference sequence). The CDR3 DNA reads TGTGCCAGCAGTTTATCAGGAATCTATGGCTACACCTTC. Protein product: CASSLSGIYGYTF.

The chain carries TRBV29-1 and TRBJ2-7; D call uncertain. In germline, CDR1 is SQVTM, CDR2 ANQGSEA. V lost 4 bases and J 0 bases, leaving 13 bases between the germline ends. This CDR3 has 14 amino acids. Here the CDR3 DNA reads TGCAGCGTTGGTAAGGGTCCCACCTCCTACGAGCAGTACTTC. Translating gives CSVGKGPTSYEQYF.

The chain couples TRBV7-2 to TRBJ2-7; tentative D call: TRBD2 (6 bases). CDR1 SGHTA and CDR2 FQGNSA come from the germline V gene. This CDR3 is 13 amino acids long. V shed 5 bases and J shed 6 bases, with 14 bases lying between them. CDR3 loop: CASSLTSSSEQYF. Here the CDR3 DNA reads TGTGCCAGCAGCCTTACTAGCTCTAGCGAGCAGTACTTC. The entire variable domain, with the rest obtained from reference TRBV7-2 and TRBJ2-7, is as follows: GAGVSQSPSNKVTEKGKDVELRCDPISGHTALYWYRQSLGQGLEFLIYFQGNSAPDKSGLPSDRFSAERTGGSVSTLTIQRTQQEDSAVYLCASSLTSSSEQYFGPGTRLTVT.

The genes are TRBV5-1 and TRBJ2-1, with TRBD2 matching over 9 bases. Looked up from germline, CDR1 is SGHRS and CDR2 is YFSETQ. This CDR3 is built from 19 residues. Unmatched junction bases numbered 11, after V lost 0 bases and J lost 1 base. The CDR3 region has the DNA TGCGCCAGCAGCTTGGCCCCACGGATAGCGGGAGTGTCCTACAATGAGCAGTTCTTC. Translating gives CASSLAPRIAGVSYNEQFF. The entire variable domain, with the rest obtained from reference TRBV5-1 and TRBJ2-1, is as follows: KAGVTQTPRYLIKTRGQQVTLSCSPISGHRSVSWYQQTPGQGLQFLFEYFSETQRNKGNFPGRFSGRQFSNSRSEMNVSTLELGDSALYLCASSLAPRIAGVSYNEQFFGPGTRLTVL.

The gene calls are TRBV9 and TRBJ1-2, with 7 bases matching TRBD1. J lost 4 bases, V lost 0 bases, and 3 bases had no gene match. Per the germline V gene, CDR1 is SGDLS and CDR2 is YYNGEE. The CDR3 is 14 amino acids. The CDR3 loop is CASSVVAGGYGYTF. The CDR3 DNA reads as TGTGCCAGCAGCGTAGTGGCAGGGGGCTATGGCTACACCTTC.

The rearrangement uses TRBV28 and TRBJ1-1; 9 bases map to TRBD1. The CDR3 length is 16 residues. Trimming took 7 bases from V and 0 from J; bases not matched to a gene: 9. Germline-derived CDR1 and CDR2 are MDHEN and SYDVKM. The CDR3: CASTSGTGFLNTEAFF. The DNA for the CDR3 is TGTGCCAGCACCTCCGGGACAGGGTTTTTGAACACTGAAGCTTTCTTT. Full variable domain (rest looked up from reference TRBV28 and TRBJ1-1): DVKVTQSSRYLVKRTGEKVFLECVQDMDHENMFWYRQDPGLGLRLIYFSYDVKMKEKGDIPEGYSVSREKKERFSLILESASTNQTSMYLCASTSGTGFLNTEAFFGQGTRLTVV.

The CDR3 coding sequence is TGTGCCAGCTCACCCAGACGAATGGACACTGAAGCTTTCTTT. Translating it yields CASSPRRMDTEAFF. The rearrangement joins TRBV18 to TRBJ1-1; D gene unclear. V lost 3 bases and J 3 bases, leaving 11 bases between the germline ends. CDR3 length equals 14 residues. The germline CDR1 and CDR2 sequences are KGHSH and LQKENI. Based on the CDR3 plus reference TRBV18 and TRBJ1-1, the full variable domain is NAGVMQNPRHLVRRRGQEARLRCSPMKGHSHVYWYRQLPEEGLKFMVYLQKENIIDESGMPKERFSAEFPKEGPSILRIQQVVRGDSAAYFCASSPRRMDTEAFFGQGTRLTVV.

The table lists this clone with a few counts. The rearrangement links TRBV27 to TRBJ2-7; perhaps TRBD2 as D (5 bases). Germline CDR1 and CDR2: MNHEY and SMNVEV (reference sequence). The V gene lost 5 bases and the J gene lost 5 bases, with 13 bases spanning the gap. This CDR3 is 13 amino acids long. The CDR3 DNA follows: TGTGCCAGCAGTCCATCTAGCCCCCACGAGCAGTACTTC. Protein: CASSPSSPHEQYF.

This chain connects TRBV5-3 to TRBJ2-1; 14 bases are a match to TRBD2. TRBV5-3 is given ORF status, its function remaining uncertain. The J segment lost 3 bases and the V segment lost 3 bases, leaving 8 bases of the junction unmatched. The CDR3 length is 18 residues. CDR3 in amino acids: CARSSQGLAGADYNEQFF. The CDR3 bases are TGTGCCAGAAGCTCACAGGGACTAGCGGGAGCGGACTACAATGAGCAGTTCTTC.

In nucleotides, the CDR3 is TGTGCCAGCAGCTTAGCTGCACAGTCCGCCGATGGCTACACCTTC. It yields the protein CASSLAAQSADGYTF. This sequence joins TRBV7-9 and TRBJ1-2; unclear D gene. CDR3 length equals 15 residues. V gave up 0 bases and J gave up 6 bases, with 14 bases separating them. CDR1 SEHNR and CDR2 FQNEAQ come from the germline V gene (reference sequence). The variable domain in full, completed from reference TRBV7-9 and TRBJ1-2, reads DTGVSQNPRHKITKRGQNVTFRCDPISEHNRLYWYRQTLGQGPEFLTYFQNEAQLEKSRLLSDRFSAERPKGSFSTLEIQRTEQGDSAMYLCASSLAAQSADGYTFGSGTRLTVV.

This clone was counted once. V is TRBV28 and J is TRBJ1-2, with D possibly matching TRBD1 (6 bases). This CDR3 spans 15 amino acids. The V gene lost 5 bases and the J gene lost 2 bases, with 15 bases spanning the gap. The germline V gene encodes CDR1 MDHEN and CDR2 SYDVKM. CDR3: CASSPPSRGNYGYTF. The DNA of the CDR3 is TGTGCCAGCAGTCCACCGAGCAGGGGCAACTATGGCTACACCTTC.

The chain employs TRBV5-4 and TRBJ2-7, with 14 bases fitting TRBD2. The germline CDR1 and CDR2 sequences are SGHNT and YYREEE (reference sequence). The CDR3 loop spans 16 amino acids. The V segment lost 4 bases and the J segment 2 bases; nucleotides outside the gene matches: 5. For the CDR3, the DNA is TGTGCCAGCAGCCTAGGACTAGCGGGAGGTACCTACGAGCAGTACTTC. Translation gives CASSLGLAGGTYEQYF.

CDR3 sequence (DNA): TGTGCCAGCGGCGGCAGTGAAGCTTTCTTT. Translation gives CASGGSEAFF. The rearrangement joins TRBV2 to TRBJ1-1, with unresolved D. Trimming removed 8 bases from V and 7 bases from J, with 8 bases in between. This CDR3 has 10 residues. Looked up from germline, CDR1 is SNHLY and CDR2 is FYNNEI.

The rearrangement links TRBV6-5 to TRBJ2-1, with 9 bases fitting TRBD2. The trim removed 6 bases at V and 15 bases at J, leaving 15 bases unmatched. Germline CDR1 is MNHEY and CDR2 is SVGAGI. This CDR3 is 14 amino acids long. The CDR3 nucleotides are TGTGCCAGCAGGCGCCTATTGGCGGGAGGGGTTTCGTTCTTC. Amino acids: CASRRLLAGGVSFF.

The sample holds a few counts of this clone. CDR3 nucleotides: TGTGCCAGTAGTATTGACGGCAGTCGGACCTATGGCTACACCTTC. It is translated as CASSIDGSRTYGYTF. The J gene is TRBJ1-2, the V gene TRBV19, with D unclear. V lost 3 bases, J lost 4 bases, and 15 bases lay in between. In germline, CDR1 is LNHDA, CDR2 SQIVND (reference sequence). This CDR3 region has 15 residues.